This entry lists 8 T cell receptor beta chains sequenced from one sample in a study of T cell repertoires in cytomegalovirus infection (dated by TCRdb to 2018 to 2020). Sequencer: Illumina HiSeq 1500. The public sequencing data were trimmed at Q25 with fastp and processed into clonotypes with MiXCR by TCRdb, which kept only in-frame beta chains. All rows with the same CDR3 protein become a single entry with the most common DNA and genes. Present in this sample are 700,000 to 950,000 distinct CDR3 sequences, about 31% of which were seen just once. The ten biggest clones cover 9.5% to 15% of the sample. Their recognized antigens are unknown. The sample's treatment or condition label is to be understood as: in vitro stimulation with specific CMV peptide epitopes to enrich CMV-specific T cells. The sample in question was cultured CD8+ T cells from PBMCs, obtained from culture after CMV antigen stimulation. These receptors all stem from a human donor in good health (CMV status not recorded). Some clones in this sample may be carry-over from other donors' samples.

In DNA form, the CDR3 reads TGCGCCAGCAGCCTAAGTCCGGGACAGGGGGCGTACGAGCAGTACTTC. This encodes CASSLSPGQGAYEQYF. The chain couples TRBV4-1 to TRBJ2-7, with 12 bases identical to TRBD1. The CDR3 is made up of 16 amino acids. J gave up 4 bases and V 4 bases, and 8 bases lay outside the gene matches. Looked up from germline, CDR1 is MGHRA and CDR2 is YSYEKL.

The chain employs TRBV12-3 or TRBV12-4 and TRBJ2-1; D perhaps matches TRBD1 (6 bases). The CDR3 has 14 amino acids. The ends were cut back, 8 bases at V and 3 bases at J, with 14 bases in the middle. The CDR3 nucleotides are TGTGCCAGCTTAGGACAGACCTTCTACAATGAGCAGTTCTTC. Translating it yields CASLGQTFYNEQFF.

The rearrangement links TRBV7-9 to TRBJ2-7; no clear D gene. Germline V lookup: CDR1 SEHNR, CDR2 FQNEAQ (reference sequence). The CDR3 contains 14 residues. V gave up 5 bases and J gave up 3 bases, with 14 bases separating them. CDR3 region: CASSPTETYYEQYV. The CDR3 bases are TGTGCCAGCAGCCCAACGGAGACCTACTACGAGCAGTACGTC.

CDR3 residues: CASSSGTGWTYEQYF. In DNA form, the CDR3 reads TGTGCCAGCAGTTCTGGGACAGGGTGGACCTACGAGCAGTACTTC. The chain links TRBV6-1 to TRBJ2-7, with 9 bases matching TRBD1. Germline CDR1 is MNHNS and CDR2 is SASEGT. This CDR3 is 15 amino acids long. After removal of 5 bases from V and 2 bases from J, the junction contained 7 bases not matched to a gene.

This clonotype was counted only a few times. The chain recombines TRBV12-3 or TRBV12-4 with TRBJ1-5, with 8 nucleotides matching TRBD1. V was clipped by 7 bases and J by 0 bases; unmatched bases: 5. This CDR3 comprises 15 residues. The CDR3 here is CASTGTGDSNQPQHF. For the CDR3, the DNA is TGTGCCAGCACAGGGACAGGCGATAGCAATCAGCCCCAGCATTTT.

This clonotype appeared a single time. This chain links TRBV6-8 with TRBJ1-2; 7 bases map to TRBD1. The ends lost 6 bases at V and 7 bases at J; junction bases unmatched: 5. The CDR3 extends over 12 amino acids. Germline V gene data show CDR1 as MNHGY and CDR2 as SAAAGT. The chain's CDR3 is CASRTGTFGYTF. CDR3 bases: TGTGCCAGCAGGACAGGGACGTTTGGCTACACCTTC.

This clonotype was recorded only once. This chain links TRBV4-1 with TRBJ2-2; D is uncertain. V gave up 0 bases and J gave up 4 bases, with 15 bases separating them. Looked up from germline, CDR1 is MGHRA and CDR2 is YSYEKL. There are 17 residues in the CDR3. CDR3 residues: CASSQDGVTSFTGELFF. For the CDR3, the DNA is TGCGCCAGCAGCCAAGACGGAGTCACCTCATTCACCGGGGAGCTGTTTTTT.

The CDR3 protein is CASSYATEMNTEAFF. The CDR3 DNA is TGTGCCAGCAGTTACGCGACAGAAATGAACACTGAAGCTTTCTTT. The chain uses TRBV6-5 and TRBJ1-1, with TRBD1 as a possible D gene (5 bases). CDR3 length: 15 residues. Germline V lookup: CDR1 MNHEY, CDR2 SVGAGI. Deletions cut 2 bases from V and 0 bases from J, with 10 bases between.